This T cell receptor (beta chain) was obtained from a study of CD8+CD57+ T cells in acquired aplastic anemia. Of note for this clonotype: The antigen remains undetermined.

The germline V gene encodes CDR1 SGHTA and CDR2 FQGNSA. The CDR3 is 13 residues long. V was shortened by 8 bases and J by 1 base, with 11 bases between the two germline ends. TCR beta VDJ and CDR3 profiles were obtained from a genomic DNA template. TCRdb used MiXCR to reprocess the reads, holding one entry per CDR3 protein. There are about 190,000 distinct CDR3 sequences in the sample; 54% occur only once, and 15% to 20% lies in the top ten. Study-wide results and caveats: There were approximately 27 CD8+ CDR3 sequences that occurred in both patients and controls.

Sequencing was carried out using sorted CD4+, CD8+, or CD8+CD57+ T cells (not recorded which) from PBMCs. The rearrangement links TRBV7-2 to TRBJ2-5; D might be TRBD2 (6 bases). The receptor was isolated from a human donor in good health, serving as a control. The CDR3 DNA is TGTGCCAGCGGCCGGGGACTCCAAGAGACCCAGTACTTC. This translates into CASGRGLQETQYF.